This record covers a single T cell receptor beta chain. The antigen is undetermined. The data are from a study of T cell responses to AZD1222 COVID-19 vaccine. Findings and limits, study-wide: Reportedly, nearly half of unique spike TCRs recognized epitopes outside B.1.351/B.1.1.7 mutations.

Germline lookup yields CDR1 LNHDA and CDR2 SQIVND (reference sequence). The CDR3 sequence is 15 residues long. Between the trimmed V and J ends, which lost 2 bases and 1 base, there was a span of 9 bases. The method was immunoSEQ multiplex PCR; TCRdb's version includes in-frame clones alone and lacks a portion of them. The sample has fewer than 120,000 clones; 94% are singletons. The sequencing used peripheral blood, collected 28 days after the second AZD1222 dose. The chain is built from TRBV19 and TRBJ2-1; D perhaps matches TRBD2 (5 bases). The clonotype was recovered from an adult who received the AZD1222 COVID-19 vaccine. The CDR3 region has the DNA TGTGCCAGTAGTATACCGGGGTCGTCCTACAATGAGCAGTTCTTC. Translation gives CASSIPGSSYNEQFF. The full variable domain, its missing parts supplied by reference TRBV19 and TRBJ2-1, is DGGITQSPKYLFRKEGQNVTLSCEQNLNHDAMYWYRQDPGQGLRLIYYSQIVNDFQKGDIAEGYSVSREKKESFPLTVTSAQKNPTAFYLCASSIPGSSYNEQFFGPGTRLTVL.